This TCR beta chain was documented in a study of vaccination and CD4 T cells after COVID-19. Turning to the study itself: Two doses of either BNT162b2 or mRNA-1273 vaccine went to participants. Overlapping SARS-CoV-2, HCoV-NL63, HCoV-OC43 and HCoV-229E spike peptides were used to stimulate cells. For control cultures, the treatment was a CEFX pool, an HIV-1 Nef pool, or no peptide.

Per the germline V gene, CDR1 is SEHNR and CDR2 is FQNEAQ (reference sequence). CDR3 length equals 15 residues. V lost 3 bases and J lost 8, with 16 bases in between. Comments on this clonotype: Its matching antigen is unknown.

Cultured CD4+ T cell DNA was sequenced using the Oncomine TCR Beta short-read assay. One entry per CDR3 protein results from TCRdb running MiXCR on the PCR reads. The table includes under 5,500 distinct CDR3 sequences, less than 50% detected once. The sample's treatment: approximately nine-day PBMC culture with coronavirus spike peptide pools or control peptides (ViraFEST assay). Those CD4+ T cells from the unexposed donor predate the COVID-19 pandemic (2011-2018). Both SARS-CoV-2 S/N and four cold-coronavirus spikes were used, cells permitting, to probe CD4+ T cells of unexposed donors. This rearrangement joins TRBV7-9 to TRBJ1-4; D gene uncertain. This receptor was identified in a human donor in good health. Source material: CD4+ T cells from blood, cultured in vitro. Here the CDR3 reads CASSFGRVMGEKLFF. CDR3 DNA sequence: TGTGCCAGCAGCTTCGGGAGGGTTATGGGCGAAAAACTGTTTTTT.